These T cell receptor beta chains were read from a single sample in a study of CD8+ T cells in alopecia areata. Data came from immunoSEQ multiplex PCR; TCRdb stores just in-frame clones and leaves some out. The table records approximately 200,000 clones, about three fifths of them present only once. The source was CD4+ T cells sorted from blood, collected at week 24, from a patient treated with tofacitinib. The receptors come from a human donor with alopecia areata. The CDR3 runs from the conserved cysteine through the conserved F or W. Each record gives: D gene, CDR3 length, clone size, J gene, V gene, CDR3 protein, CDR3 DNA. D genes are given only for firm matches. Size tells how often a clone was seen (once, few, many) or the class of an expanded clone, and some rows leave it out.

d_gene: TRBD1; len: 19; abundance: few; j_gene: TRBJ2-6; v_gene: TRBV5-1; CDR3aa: CASSWTGQGRGSGANVLTF; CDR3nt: TGCGCCAGCAGCTGGACAGGACAGGGGAGGGGATCTGGGGCCAACGTCCTGACTTTC
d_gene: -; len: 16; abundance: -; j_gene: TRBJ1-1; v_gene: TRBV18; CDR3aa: CASSPRTEPGDTEAFF; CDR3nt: TGTGCCAGCTCACCCCGGACAGAACCAGGGGACACTGAAGCTTTCTTT
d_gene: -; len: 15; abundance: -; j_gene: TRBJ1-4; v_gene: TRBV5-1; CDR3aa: CASSLAPGAEEKLFF; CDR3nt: TGCGCCAGCAGCTTGGCTCCGGGGGCTGAGGAAAAACTGTTTTTT
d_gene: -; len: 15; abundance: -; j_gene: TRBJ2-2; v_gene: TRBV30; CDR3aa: CAWSVSRKNTGELFF; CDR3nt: TGTGCCTGGAGTGTGTCCAGGAAGAACACCGGGGAGCTGTTTTTT
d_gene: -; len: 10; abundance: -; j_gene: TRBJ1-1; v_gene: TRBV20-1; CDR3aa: CSATRGYAFF; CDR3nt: TGCAGTGCTACCCGGGGGTATGCTTTCTTT
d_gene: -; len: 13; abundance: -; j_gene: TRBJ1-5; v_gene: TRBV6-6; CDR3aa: CASSYDSNQPQHF; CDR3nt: TGTGCCAGCAGTTACGATAGCAATCAGCCCCAGCATTTT
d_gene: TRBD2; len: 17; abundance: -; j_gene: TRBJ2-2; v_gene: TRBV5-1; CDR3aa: CASSLSSGGRGTGELFF; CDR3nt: TGCGCCAGCAGCTTGAGTAGCGGGGGCCGGGGCACCGGGGAGCTGTTTTTT
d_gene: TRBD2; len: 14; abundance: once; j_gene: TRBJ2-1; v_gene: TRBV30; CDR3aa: CASTLAGGYNEQFF; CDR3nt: TGTGCCTCCACTCTAGCGGGGGGCTACAATGAGCAGTTCTTC
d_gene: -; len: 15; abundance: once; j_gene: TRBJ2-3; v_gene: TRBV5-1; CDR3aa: CASSPGPSDTDTQYF; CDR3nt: TGCGCCAGCAGCCCGGGACCATCTGACACAGATACGCAGTATTTT
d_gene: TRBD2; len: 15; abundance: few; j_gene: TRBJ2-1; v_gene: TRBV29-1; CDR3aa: CSVGLAGGLYNEQFF; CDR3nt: TGCAGCGTTGGACTAGCGGGGGGGCTCTACAATGAGCAGTTCTTC
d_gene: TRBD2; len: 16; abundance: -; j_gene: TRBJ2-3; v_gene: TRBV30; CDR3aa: CAWTLGLARSADTQYF; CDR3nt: TGTGCCTGGACCCTAGGACTAGCGAGGAGTGCAGATACGCAGTATTTT
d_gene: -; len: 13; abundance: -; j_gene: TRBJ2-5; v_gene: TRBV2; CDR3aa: CASSEEGYQTQYF; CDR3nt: TGTGCCAGCAGTGAAGAAGGTTATCAGACCCAGTACTTC
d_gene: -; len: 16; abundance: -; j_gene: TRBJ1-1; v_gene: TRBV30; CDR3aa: CAWSLGKGEMNTEAFF; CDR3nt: TGTGCCTGGAGTTTAGGGAAGGGTGAGATGAACACTGAAGCTTTCTTT
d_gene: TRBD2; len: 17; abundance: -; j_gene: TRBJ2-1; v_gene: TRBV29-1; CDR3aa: CSVVRILAGGQPNEQFF; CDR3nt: TGCAGCGTTGTAAGGATTTTAGCGGGAGGCCAGCCGAATGAGCAGTTCTTC
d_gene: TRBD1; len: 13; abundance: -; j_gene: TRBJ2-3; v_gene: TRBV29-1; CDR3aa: CSGDRGSTDTQYF; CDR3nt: TGCAGCGGAGACAGGGGCAGCACAGATACGCAGTATTTT
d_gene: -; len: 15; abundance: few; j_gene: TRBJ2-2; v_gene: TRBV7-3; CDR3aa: CASSQTGRATGELFF; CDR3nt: TGTGCCAGCAGTCAAACAGGGAGGGCGACCGGGGAGCTGTTTTTT
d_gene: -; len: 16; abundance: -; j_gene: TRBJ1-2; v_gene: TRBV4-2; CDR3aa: CASSPSLGVSSSGYTF; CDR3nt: TGTGCCAGCAGCCCTTCGCTTGGGGTTTCGTCGTCGGGCTACACCTTC
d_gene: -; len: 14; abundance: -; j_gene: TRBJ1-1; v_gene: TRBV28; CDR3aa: CASSEDGTNTEAFF; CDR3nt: TGTGCCAGCAGTGAGGACGGGACCAACACTGAAGCTTTCTTT
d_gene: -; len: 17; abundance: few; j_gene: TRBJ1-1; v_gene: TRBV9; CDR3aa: CASSVVGDGLGSTEAFF; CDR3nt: TGTGCCAGCAGCGTAGTAGGAGACGGATTAGGGAGCACTGAAGCTTTCTTT
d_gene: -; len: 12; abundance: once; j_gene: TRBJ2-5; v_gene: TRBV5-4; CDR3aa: CASSTLDRTQYF; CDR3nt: TGTGCCAGCAGCACACTCGACCGGACCCAGTACTTC
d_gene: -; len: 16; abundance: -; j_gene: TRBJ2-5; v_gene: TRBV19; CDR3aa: CASSTSRGAHQETQYF; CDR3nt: TGTGCCAGTAGTACGTCTCGGGGGGCCCACCAAGAGACCCAGTACTTC
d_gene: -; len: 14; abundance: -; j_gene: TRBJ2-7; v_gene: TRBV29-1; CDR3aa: CSVVSVDGSYEQYF; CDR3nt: TGCAGCGTTGTCTCGGTGGACGGCTCCTACGAGCAGTACTTC
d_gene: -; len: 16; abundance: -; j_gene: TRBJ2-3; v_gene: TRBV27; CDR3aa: CASSSRLGPSTDTQYF; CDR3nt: TGTGCCAGCAGCTCCAGACTGGGACCTAGCACAGATACGCAGTATTTT
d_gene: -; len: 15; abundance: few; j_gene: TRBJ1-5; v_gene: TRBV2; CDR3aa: CASSGGEISNQPQHF; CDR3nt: TGTGCCAGCAGTGGGGGGGAGATTTCTAATCAGCCCCAGCATTTT
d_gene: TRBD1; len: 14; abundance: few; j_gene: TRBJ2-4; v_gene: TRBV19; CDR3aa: CASSIGKDRGIQYF; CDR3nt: TGTGCCAGTAGTATAGGCAAGGACAGGGGCATTCAGTACTTC
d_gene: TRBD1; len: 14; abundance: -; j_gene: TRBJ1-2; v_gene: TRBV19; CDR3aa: CASSGTGGNYGYTF; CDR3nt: TGTGCCAGTAGTGGGACAGGGGGGAACTATGGCTACACCTTC
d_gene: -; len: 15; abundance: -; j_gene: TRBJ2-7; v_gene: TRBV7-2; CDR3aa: CASSSYRETNYEQYF; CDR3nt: TGTGCCAGCAGCTCCTACAGGGAGACGAACTACGAGCAGTACTTC
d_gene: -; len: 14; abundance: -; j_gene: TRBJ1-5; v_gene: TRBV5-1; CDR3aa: CASSYGGSNQPQHF; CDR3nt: TGCGCCAGCAGCTACGGAGGTAGCAATCAGCCCCAGCATTTT
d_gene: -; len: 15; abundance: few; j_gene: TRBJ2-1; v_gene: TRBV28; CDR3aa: CASSPTTYSYNEQFF; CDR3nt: TGTGCCAGCAGCCCAACTACCTACTCCTACAATGAGCAGTTCTTC
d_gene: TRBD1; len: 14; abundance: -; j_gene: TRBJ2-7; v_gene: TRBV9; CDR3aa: CASSFGQGNYEQYF; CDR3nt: TGTGCCAGCAGCTTTGGACAGGGAAACTACGAGCAGTACTTC
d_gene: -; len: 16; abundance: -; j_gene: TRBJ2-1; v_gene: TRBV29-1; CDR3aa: CSVVFLYVSSYNEQFF; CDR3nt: TGCAGCGTTGTCTTTTTATACGTAAGCTCCTACAATGAGCAGTTCTTC
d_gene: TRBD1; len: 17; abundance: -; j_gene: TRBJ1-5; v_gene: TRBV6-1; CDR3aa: CASSEPTGQYSNQPQHF; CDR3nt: TGTGCCAGCAGTGAGCCGACAGGGCAATATAGCAATCAGCCCCAGCATTTT
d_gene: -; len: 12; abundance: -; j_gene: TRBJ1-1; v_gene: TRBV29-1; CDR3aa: CSVEVSYTEAFF; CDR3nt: TGCAGCGTTGAAGTCAGCTACACTGAAGCTTTCTTT
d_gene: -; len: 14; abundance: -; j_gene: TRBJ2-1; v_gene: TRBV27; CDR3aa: CASSLSGTDNEQFF; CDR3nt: TGTGCCAGCAGTTTATCTGGCACTGACAATGAGCAGTTCTTC
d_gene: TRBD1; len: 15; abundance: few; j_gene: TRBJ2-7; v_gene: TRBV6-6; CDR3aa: CASSPRGQAGMRQYF; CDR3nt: TGTGCCAGCAGTCCACGGGGACAGGCAGGAATGAGGCAGTACTTC
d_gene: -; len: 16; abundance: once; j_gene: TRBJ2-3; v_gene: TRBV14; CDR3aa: CASSQHSVRLTDTQYF; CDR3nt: TGTGCCAGCTCCCAGCATAGCGTTCGGTTAACAGATACGCAGTATTTT
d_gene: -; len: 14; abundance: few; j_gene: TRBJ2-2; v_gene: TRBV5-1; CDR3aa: CASGPGLDTGELFF; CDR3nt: TGCGCCAGCGGACCAGGGCTGGACACCGGGGAGCTGTTTTTT
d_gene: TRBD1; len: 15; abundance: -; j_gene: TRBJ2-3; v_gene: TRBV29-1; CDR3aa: CSAQRTGGATDTQYF; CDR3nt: TGCAGCGCACAACGGACAGGGGGCGCGACAGATACGCAGTATTTT
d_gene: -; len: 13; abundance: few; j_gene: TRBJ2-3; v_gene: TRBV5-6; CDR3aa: CASSASQWNTQYF; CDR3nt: TGTGCCAGCAGCGCCTCACAGTGGAATACGCAGTATTTT
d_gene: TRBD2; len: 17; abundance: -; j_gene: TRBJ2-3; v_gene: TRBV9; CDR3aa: CASSVVPSGAPTDTQYF; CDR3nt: TGTGCCAGCAGCGTAGTCCCTAGCGGGGCCCCCACAGATACGCAGTATTTT
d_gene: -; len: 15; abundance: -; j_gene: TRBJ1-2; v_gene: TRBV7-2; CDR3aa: CASSGGAQPNYGYTF; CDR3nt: TGTGCCAGCAGCGGGGGGGCGCAGCCTAACTATGGCTACACCTTC
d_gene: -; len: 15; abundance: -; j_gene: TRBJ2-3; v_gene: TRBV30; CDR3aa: CAWSVGSGPTDTQYF; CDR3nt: TGTGCCTGGAGTGTAGGTTCAGGACCCACAGATACGCAGTATTTT
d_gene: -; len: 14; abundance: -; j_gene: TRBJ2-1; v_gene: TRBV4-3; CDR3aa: CASSQDIAANEQFF; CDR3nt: TGCGCCAGCAGCCAAGATATTGCGGCTAATGAGCAGTTCTTC
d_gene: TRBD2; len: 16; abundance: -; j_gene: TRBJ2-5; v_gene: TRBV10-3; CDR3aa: CAISDHSGRAGETQYF; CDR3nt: TGTGCCATCAGTGACCATAGCGGGAGGGCCGGAGAGACCCAGTACTTC
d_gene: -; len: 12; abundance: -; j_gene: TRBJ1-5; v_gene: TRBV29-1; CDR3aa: CSAGRDNQPQHF; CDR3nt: TGCAGCGCGGGGCGCGACAATCAGCCCCAGCATTTT
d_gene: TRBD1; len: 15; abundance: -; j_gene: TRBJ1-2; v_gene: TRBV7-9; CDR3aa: CASSPMDRRDYGYTF; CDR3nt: TGTGCCAGCAGCCCGATGGACAGGAGGGACTATGGCTACACCTTC
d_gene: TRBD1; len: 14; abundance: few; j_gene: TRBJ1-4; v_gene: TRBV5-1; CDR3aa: CASSSGQWNEKLFF; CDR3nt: TGCGCCAGCAGCTCGGGACAGTGGAATGAAAAACTGTTTTTT
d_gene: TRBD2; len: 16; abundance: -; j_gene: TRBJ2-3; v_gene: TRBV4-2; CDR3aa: CASSQRLAGDTDTQYF; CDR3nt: TGTGCCAGCAGCCAACGACTAGCGGGAGACACAGATACGCAGTATTTT
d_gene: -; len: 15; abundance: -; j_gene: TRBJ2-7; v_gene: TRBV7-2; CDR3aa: CATTPPGAFSYEQYF; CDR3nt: TGTGCCACAACACCCCCAGGGGCTTTTTCCTACGAGCAGTACTTC
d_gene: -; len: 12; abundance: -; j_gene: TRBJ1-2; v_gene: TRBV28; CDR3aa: CASSFKGYGYTF; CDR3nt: TGTGCCAGCAGTTTCAAGGGATATGGCTACACCTTC
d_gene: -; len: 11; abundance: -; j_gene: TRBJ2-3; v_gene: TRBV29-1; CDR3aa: CSVGLASTQYF; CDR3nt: TGCAGCGTTGGCCTAGCGTCAACGCAGTATTTT
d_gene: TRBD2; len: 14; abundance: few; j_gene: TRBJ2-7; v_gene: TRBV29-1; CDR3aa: CSVEMAGGGYEQYF; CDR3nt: TGCAGCGTTGAAATGGCGGGAGGTGGCTACGAGCAGTACTTC
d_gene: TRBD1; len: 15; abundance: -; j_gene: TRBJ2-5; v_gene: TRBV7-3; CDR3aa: CASSVRGRFGETQYF; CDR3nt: TGTGCCAGCAGCGTGAGGGGGCGCTTCGGAGAGACCCAGTACTTC
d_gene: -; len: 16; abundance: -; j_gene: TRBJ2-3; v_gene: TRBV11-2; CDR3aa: CASGGMGTLSTDTQYF; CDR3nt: TGTGCCAGCGGGGGAATGGGCACCCTTAGCACAGATACGCAGTATTTT